This note documents a single T cell receptor (beta chain) sequence. Germline CDR1 is LGHNA and CDR2 is YSLEER. V was pared by 4 bases and J by 0 bases, with 18 bases between. There are 18 residues in the CDR3. Measured with immunoSEQ multiplex PCR; TCRdb has only the in-frame clones, and not every one. The table lists tens of thousands of clones, 75% to 85% of them singletons. These data belong to a study of technical replicates of blood from several donors. The receptor was derived from a human donor in good health. Some clones in this sample may be carry-over from other donors' samples. The chain employs TRBV4-3 and TRBJ2-2, with a tentative D call TRBD1 (5 bases). The sequenced material came from PBMCs. The CDR3 region is CASSPPGKGHANTGELFF. CDR3 coding DNA: TGCGCCAGCAGCCCCCCAGGGAAGGGCCACGCGAACACCGGGGAGCTGTTTTTT.